These T cell receptor beta chains were read from a single sample in a study of neurological immune-mediated disorders. TCRdb re-derived calls from the 5' RACE reads in MiXCR, one entry per CDR3 protein. The data contain about 58,000 distinct CDR3 sequences, roughly 3.5% of them singletons. The sequenced material came from PBMCs. These receptors all stem from a woman aged 60-75 years with multiple sclerosis. Each CDR3 is given with its conserved first and last residue. A D gene is named only where the DNA matches it firmly. Expanded clones get a size class; other rows say once, few or many, or leave the size out.

d_gene,j_gene,abundance,v_gene,CDR3nt,CDR3aa
TRBD2,TRBJ2-1,many,TRBV20-1,TGCAGTGCTAGAGCGGCTAGCGGGAGCGACAATGAGCAGTTCTTC,CSARAASGSDNEQFF
-,TRBJ2-5,-,TRBV7-6,TGTGCCAGCAGCTCCACCAAAGTCATTCAAGAGACCCAGTACTTC,CASSSTKVIQETQYF
-,TRBJ2-3,medium-sized,TRBV3-1,TGTGCCAGCAGCCAACCCGGGGCGGATACGCAGTATTTT,CASSQPGADTQYF
-,TRBJ2-3,medium-sized,TRBV5-1,TGCGCCAGCAGCTTGGGCGGTCTCACAGATACGCAGTATTTT,CASSLGGLTDTQYF
-,TRBJ2-3,few,TRBV6-2/TRBV6-3,TGTGCCAGCAGTTATCCCGCCGGCGGGGACACCTCTCTCACAGATACGCAGTATTTT,CASSYPAGGDTSLTDTQYF
-,TRBJ2-1,many,TRBV12-3/TRBV12-4,TGTGCCAGCAGTTTTCTTCGGCGCTCCTACAATGAGCAGTTCTTC,CASSFLRRSYNEQFF
-,TRBJ2-1,many,TRBV7-2,TGTGCCAGCAGCTTAAGGGCGGGGACCTACGACCCCAATGAGCAGTTCTTC,CASSLRAGTYDPNEQFF
TRBD1,TRBJ1-2,many,TRBV24-1,TGTGCCACCAGTGATGGGACAGGGACCTATGGCTACACCTTC,CATSDGTGTYGYTF
-,TRBJ2-5,many,TRBV9,TGTGCCAGCAGCGTCTCCCCAGGGATTCAAGAGACCCAGTACTTC,CASSVSPGIQETQYF
-,TRBJ2-1,many,TRBV20-1,TGCAGTGCTAGACCCCCTAATTCAGCGGTTTACAATGAGCAGTTCTTC,CSARPPNSAVYNEQFF
TRBD2,TRBJ2-7,many,TRBV5-1,TGCGCCAGCAGCTTCGTACTAGCGGAAGGGTACGAGCAGTACTTC,CASSFVLAEGYEQYF
-,TRBJ2-7,-,TRBV20-1,TGCAGTGCGCCCCCGGGACCAAGCGAGCAGTACTTC,CSAPPGPSEQYF
TRBD2,TRBJ2-3,many,TRBV6-5,TGTGCCAGCAGCGGACGGGGCCTTCCTAGCGGGCGCACAGATACGCAGTATTTT,CASSGRGLPSGRTDTQYF
-,TRBJ1-2,once,TRBV3-1,TGTGACAGCAGCAAAGATCTCTATGGCTACACCTTC,CDSSKDLYGYTF
TRBD1,TRBJ2-7,few,TRBV6-2/TRBV6-3,TGTGCCAGCAGCCCCGGGACAGCATACGAGCAGTACTTC,CASSPGTAYEQYF
-,TRBJ2-2,many,TRBV5-1,TGCGCCAGCAGCCCGGACGTCGGGGAGCTGTTTTTT,CASSPDVGELFF
-,TRBJ1-4,many,TRBV28,TGTGCCAGCAGAACTCCCAGGCGTGAGGAAAAACTGTTTTTT,CASRTPRREEKLFF
-,TRBJ1-2,many,TRBV5-1,TGCGCCAGCAGCTTGGTTGGTGCCGATGCCTACACCTTC,CASSLVGADAYTF
TRBD2,TRBJ2-5,once,TRBV20-1,TGCAGTGCTAACCTCCTAGCGGGCGGGGTGGAGACCCAGTACTTC,CSANLLAGGVETQYF
-,TRBJ1-1,many,TRBV5-1,TGCGCCAGCAGCTCCAATCGAGGGGACACTGAAGCTTTCTTT,CASSSNRGDTEAFF
-,TRBJ1-3,-,TRBV19,TGTGCCAGTAGTACCGTGTTCGGAAACACCATATATTTT,CASSTVFGNTIYF
-,TRBJ1-1,many,TRBV27,TGTGCCAGCAGTTTATTTTTTCCAGGGTTGTCATACACTGAAGCTTTCTTT,CASSLFFPGLSYTEAFF
-,TRBJ2-7,many,TRBV6-5,TGTGCCAGCAGTTACTCTCCCAGGTGGGGATCCGAGCAGTACTTC,CASSYSPRWGSEQYF
-,TRBJ1-5,many,TRBV15,TGTGCCACCAGCAGGACCGGAGTCGGTCAGCCCCAGCATTTT,CATSRTGVGQPQHF
-,TRBJ2-1,many,TRBV29-1,TGCAGCTCAGAACACCCAGCAAGCAACTCCTACAATGAGCAGTTCTTC,CSSEHPASNSYNEQFF
TRBD2,TRBJ2-5,many,TRBV7-2,TGTGCCAGCAGCTTGGGGCTAGCGGGGGGCCAGGTGAAGACCCAGTACTTC,CASSLGLAGGQVKTQYF
-,TRBJ1-2,many,TRBV20-1,TGCAGTGCTAGAGATCTTAGGGTGCATGGCTACACCTTC,CSARDLRVHGYTF
-,TRBJ2-3,many,TRBV20-1,TGCAGTGCCAAAGAACAGGGACCAGATACGCAGTATTTT,CSAKEQGPDTQYF
-,TRBJ2-3,many,TRBV4-1,TGCGCCAGCAGTAAACCCCGGGACTTACGCACAGATACGCAGTATTTT,CASSKPRDLRTDTQYF
-,TRBJ1-1,few,TRBV12-3/TRBV12-4,TGTGCCAGCAACCCGACCGGGAGGAACACTGAAGCTTTCTTT,CASNPTGRNTEAFF
-,TRBJ1-1,many,TRBV28,TGTGCCAGCAGTCCAAGCCTGGCGACTACGAACACTGAAGCTTTCTTT,CASSPSLATTNTEAFF
-,TRBJ1-2,many,TRBV12-3/TRBV12-4,TGTGCCAGCAGTTTAAAAAGAGTTGGTGGCTACACCTTC,CASSLKRVGGYTF
-,TRBJ1-5,many,TRBV5-1,TGCGCCAGCAGCTTGGTCCCAGGGAGCAATCAGCCCCAGCATTTT,CASSLVPGSNQPQHF
TRBD2,TRBJ2-7,many,TRBV28,TGTGCCAGCAGCCATGAGACTAGCGGGGGTCGGGGAGGCTCCTACGAGCAGTACTTC,CASSHETSGGRGGSYEQYF